This TCR beta chain was recorded in a study of blood T cells in healthy people across ages. It was with a sample-barcoded 5' primer and a J-beta primer mix that a second PCR of about 6 to 11 cycles was run. The authors tagged each cDNA molecule using a template-switch adaptor with 12 random nucleotides. Via MiXCR, TCRdb re-called the 5' RACE reads, giving one row per CDR3 protein. The sample lists fewer than 650,000 distinct CDR3 sequences, about 26% occurring once. This clonotype appeared a few times. The CDR3 spans 15 residues. V shed 5 bases and J 3 bases; nucleotides not matched to a gene: 4. Germline loops: CDR1 SGHTA, CDR2 FQGNSA. Separately, the same data were catalogued under a study of T cells of mothers and their children. That report notes: Maternal samples each gave over 9 million TCR beta CDR3 reads, and child samples several million each.

The sequenced sample consisted of blood. This rearrangement joins TRBV7-2 to TRBJ2-7; 13 bases map to TRBD2. The origin of this receptor is a boy aged 2 to 9 in good health. The CDR3 protein is CASSKGLAGFYEQYF. Here the CDR3 DNA reads TGTGCCAGCAGCAAGGGACTAGCGGGATTCTACGAGCAGTACTTC. Filled out from reference TRBV7-2 and TRBJ2-7, the complete variable domain reads GAGVSQSPSNKVTEKGKDVELRCDPISGHTALYWYRQSLGQGLEFLIYFQGNSAPDKSGLPSDRFSAERTGGSVSTLTIQRTQQEDSAVYLCASSKGLAGFYEQYFGPGTRLTVT.